This T cell receptor (beta chain) originates from a study of post-analysis software for immune sequencing data. The study's findings and limits: Clustering by F measure revealed strong co-clustering among samples prepared together in one batch. Patients had higher frequencies than controls of roughly five TRBV segments, including TRBV5-6, TRBV5-1 and TRBV20-1. Controls had significantly higher normalized Chao1 diversity than multiple sclerosis patients.

The CDR3 extends over 15 amino acids. Germline CDR1 is SQVTM and CDR2 is ANQGSEA. After removal of 7 bases from V and 0 bases from J, the junction contained 9 bases not matched to a gene. This clonotype was observed a few times. The antigen remains unidentified. The TCR beta cDNA libraries contained unique molecular identifiers. When 1 to 10 million T cells were used, they gave approximately 450,000 cDNA molecules. TCRdb called the PCR reads again in MiXCR, with one record for every CDR3 protein. This table holds about 460,000 distinct CDR3 sequences, around 40% found once. Sequenced: blood. The sequence was obtained from a girl aged 5-17 years with multiple sclerosis. The V gene is TRBV29-1, the J gene TRBJ2-5; 9 bases are a match to TRBD1. The CDR3 DNA reads TGCAGCGCCTCTGGACAGGGGCCCTACCAAGAGACCCAGTACTTC. Protein product: CSASGQGPYQETQYF.